This T cell receptor (beta chain) came from a study of blood T cells in healthy people across ages. Study observations and caveats: Donors of long life had a larger count of naive CD4+ cells and greater diversity than aged donors. Reliance upon unsorted PBMCs precluded definitive naive versus antigen-experienced comparison.

The ends were cut back, 3 bases at V and 2 bases at J, with 14 bases in the middle. The V gene's germline CDR1 is MNHEY and CDR2 SMNVEV (reference sequence). This CDR3 has 15 residues. A second PCR, run for roughly 7 to 12 cycles, used a sample-barcoded 5' primer plus a J-beta primer mix. Each cDNA molecule was tagged by a template-switch adaptor that had 12 random nucleotides. A single record per CDR3 protein comes from TCRdb applying MiXCR to the 5' RACE reads. The table includes roughly 800,000 distinct CDR3 sequences, roughly 60% detected once. This clonotype was observed a few times. Antigen specificity is unknown.

The J gene is TRBJ2-7, the V gene TRBV27; tentative D call: TRBD1 (6 bases). This clonotype originated in a man in his thirties or forties in good health. Sequenced input: blood. The CDR3 DNA reads as TGTGCCAGCAGTTTTTTTCTGGACAGTACCTACGAGCAGTACTTC. Translating gives CASSFFLDSTYEQYF.